This T cell receptor beta chain emerged from a study of T-cell reconstitution after alpha-beta-depleted transplantation in children. Findings of the study overall: At one year after transplant, newly produced T cells mostly accounted for T-cell counts and diversity.

The authors prepared the TCRbeta library with unique molecular identifiers. TCRdb re-called the PCR reads through MiXCR, storing one row per CDR3 protein. The sample lists over 200,000 distinct CDR3 sequences; roughly a sixth were seen once. V was cut by 0 bases and J by 0 bases, with 9 bases left in between. Germline-derived CDR1 and CDR2 are SGHKS and YYEKEE (reference sequence). The CDR3 extends over 16 amino acids. This clonotype was detected many times. What it recognizes is unknown. This receptor was obtained from a male patient aged 2-10 years who had a stem cell transplant for acute lymphoblastic leukemia, so the T cells may come from the graft donor. V is TRBV5-5 and J is TRBJ2-2; D gene uncertain. This specimen consisted of PBMCs, mostly from graft donor cells, obtained 360 days after TCRalphabeta/CD19-depleted stem cell transplant. CDR3 bases: TGTGCCAGCAGCTTGGCTCCGACGGCGAACACCGGGGAGCTGTTTTTT. Translation gives CASSLAPTANTGELFF.